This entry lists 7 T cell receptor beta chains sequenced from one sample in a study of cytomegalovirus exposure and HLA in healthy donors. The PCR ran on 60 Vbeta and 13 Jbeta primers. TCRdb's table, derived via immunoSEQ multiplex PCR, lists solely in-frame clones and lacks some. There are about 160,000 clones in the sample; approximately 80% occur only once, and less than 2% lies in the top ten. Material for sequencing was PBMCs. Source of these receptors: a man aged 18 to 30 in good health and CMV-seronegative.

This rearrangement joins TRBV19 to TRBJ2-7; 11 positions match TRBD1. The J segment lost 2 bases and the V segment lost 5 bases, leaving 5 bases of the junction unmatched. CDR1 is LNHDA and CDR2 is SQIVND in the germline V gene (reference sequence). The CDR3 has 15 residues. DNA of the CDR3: TGTGCCAGTAGTCTGGGGGGACAGGGGGCCTACGAGCAGTACTTC. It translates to CASSLGGQGAYEQYF.

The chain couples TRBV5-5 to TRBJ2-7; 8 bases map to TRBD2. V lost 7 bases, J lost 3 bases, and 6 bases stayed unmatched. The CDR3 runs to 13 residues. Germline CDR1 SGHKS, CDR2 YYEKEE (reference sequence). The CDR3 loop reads CASVGLAVYEQYF. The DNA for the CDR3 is TGTGCCAGCGTCGGACTAGCAGTCTACGAGCAGTACTTC. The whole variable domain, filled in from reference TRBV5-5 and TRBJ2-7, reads DAGVTQSPTHLIKTRGQQVTLRCSPISGHKSVSWYQQVLGQGPQFIFQYYEKEERGRGNFPDRFSARQFPNYSSELNVNALLLGDSALYLCASVGLAVYEQYFGPGTRLTVT.

In nucleotides, the CDR3 is TGTGCCAGCAGCCCGCAGGGGAGCGAGCAGTACTTC. Amino acid sequence: CASSPQGSEQYF. V is TRBV5-4 and J is TRBJ2-7, with D tentatively TRBD1 (6 bases). The CDR3 contains 12 residues. The V end lost 4 bases, the J end lost 6 bases, and 11 bases lay between the germline ends. Germline V lookup: CDR1 SGHNT, CDR2 YYREEE (reference sequence).

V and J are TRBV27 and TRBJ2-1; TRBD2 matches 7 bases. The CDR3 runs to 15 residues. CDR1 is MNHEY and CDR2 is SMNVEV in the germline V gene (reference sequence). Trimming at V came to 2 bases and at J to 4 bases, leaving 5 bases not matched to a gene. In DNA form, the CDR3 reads TGTGCCAGCAGTTTAGAGGGACTACCATACAATGAGCAGTTCTTC. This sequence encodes CASSLEGLPYNEQFF.

For the CDR3, the DNA is TGTGCCAGCAGTTTGGGCCCAGGGTATGGCTACACCTTC. This sequence encodes CASSLGPGYGYTF. The V gene is TRBV27, the J gene TRBJ1-2; D might be TRBD1 (5 bases). With 3 bases removed from V and 5 bases from J, the gap between germline ends came to 10 bases. Germline loops: CDR1 MNHEY, CDR2 SMNVEV (reference sequence). The CDR3 sequence is 13 residues long.

The CDR3 sequence: CASSYATYEQYF. The CDR3 region has the DNA TGTGCCAGCAGTTATGCGACCTACGAGCAGTACTTC. The chain links TRBV2 to TRBJ2-7; D gene ambiguous. This CDR3 has 12 residues. V was cut by 5 bases and J by 2 bases, with 7 bases left in between. Germline V gene lookup returns CDR1 SNHLY and CDR2 FYNNEI.

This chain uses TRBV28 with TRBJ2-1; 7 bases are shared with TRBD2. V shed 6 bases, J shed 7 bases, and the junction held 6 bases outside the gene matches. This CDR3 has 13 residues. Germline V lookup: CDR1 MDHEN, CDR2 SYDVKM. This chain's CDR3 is CASRPGGGNEQFF. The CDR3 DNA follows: TGTGCCAGCAGGCCGGGGGGAGGGAATGAGCAGTTCTTC.